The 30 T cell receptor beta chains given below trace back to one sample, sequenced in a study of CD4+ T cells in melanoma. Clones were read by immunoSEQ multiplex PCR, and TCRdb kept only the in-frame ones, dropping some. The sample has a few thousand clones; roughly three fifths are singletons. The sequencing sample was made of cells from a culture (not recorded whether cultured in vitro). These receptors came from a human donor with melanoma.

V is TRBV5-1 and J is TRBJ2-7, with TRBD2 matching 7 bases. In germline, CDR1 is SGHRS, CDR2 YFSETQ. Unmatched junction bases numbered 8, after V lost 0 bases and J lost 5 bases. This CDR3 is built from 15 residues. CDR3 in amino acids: CASSLGLGGIHEQYF. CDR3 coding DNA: TGCGCCAGCAGCTTGGGACTGGGGGGGATCCACGAGCAGTACTTC.

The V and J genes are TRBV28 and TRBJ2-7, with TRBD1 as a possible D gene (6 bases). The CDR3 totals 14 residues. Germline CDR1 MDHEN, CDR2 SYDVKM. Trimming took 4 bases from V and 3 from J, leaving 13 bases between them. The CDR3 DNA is TGTGCCAGCAGTTCCTCCCAGGGGTTCTACGAGCAGTACTTC. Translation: CASSSSQGFYEQYF.

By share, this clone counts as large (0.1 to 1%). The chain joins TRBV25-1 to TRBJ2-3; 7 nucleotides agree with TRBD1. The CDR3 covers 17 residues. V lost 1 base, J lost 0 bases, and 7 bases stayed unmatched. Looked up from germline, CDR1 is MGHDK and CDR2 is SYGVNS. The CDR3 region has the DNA TGTGCCAGCAGTGAATTCAATGGGGGACAGAGCACAGATACGCAGTATTTT. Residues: CASSEFNGGQSTDTQYF. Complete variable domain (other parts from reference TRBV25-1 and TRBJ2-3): EADIYQTPRYLVIGTGKKITLECSQTMGHDKMYWYQQDPGMELHLIHYSYGVNSTEKGDLSSESTVSRIRTEHFPLTLESARPSHTSQYLCASSEFNGGQSTDTQYFGPGTRLTVL.

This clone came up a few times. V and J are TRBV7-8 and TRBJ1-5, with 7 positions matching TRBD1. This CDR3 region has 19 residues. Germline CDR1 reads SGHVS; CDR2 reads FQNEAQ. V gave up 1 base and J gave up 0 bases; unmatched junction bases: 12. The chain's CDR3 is CASSLDRLGQSFSNQPQHF. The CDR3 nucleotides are TGTGCCAGCAGCTTAGATCGCCTGGGACAGAGCTTTAGCAATCAGCCCCAGCATTTT. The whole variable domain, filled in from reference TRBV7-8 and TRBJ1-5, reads GAGVSQSPRYKVAKRGQDVALRCDPISGHVSLFWYQQALGQGPEFLTYFQNEAQLDKSGLPSDRFFAERPEGSVSTLKIQRTQQEDSAVYLCASSLDRLGQSFSNQPQHFGDGTRLSIL.

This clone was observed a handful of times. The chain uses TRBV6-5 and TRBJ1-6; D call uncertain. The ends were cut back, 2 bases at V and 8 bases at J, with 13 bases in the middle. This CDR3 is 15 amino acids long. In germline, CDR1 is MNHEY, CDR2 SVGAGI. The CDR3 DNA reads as TGTGCCAGCAGTTACGGAGAGGGTAGCTATTCACCCCTCCACTTT. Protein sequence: CASSYGEGSYSPLHF.

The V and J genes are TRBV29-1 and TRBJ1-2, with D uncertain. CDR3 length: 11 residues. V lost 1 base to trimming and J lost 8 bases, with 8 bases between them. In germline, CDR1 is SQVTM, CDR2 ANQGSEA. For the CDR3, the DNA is TGCAGCGTTGAAGGCAGGCCGGGCTACACCTTC. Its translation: CSVEGRPGYTF.

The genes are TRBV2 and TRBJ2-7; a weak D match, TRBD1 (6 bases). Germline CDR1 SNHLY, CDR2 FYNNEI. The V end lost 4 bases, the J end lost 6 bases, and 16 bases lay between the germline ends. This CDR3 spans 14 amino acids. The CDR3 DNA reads TGTGCCAGCAGTGTACCCCTGGGACAAGGCGAGCAGTACTTC. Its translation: CASSVPLGQGEQYF.

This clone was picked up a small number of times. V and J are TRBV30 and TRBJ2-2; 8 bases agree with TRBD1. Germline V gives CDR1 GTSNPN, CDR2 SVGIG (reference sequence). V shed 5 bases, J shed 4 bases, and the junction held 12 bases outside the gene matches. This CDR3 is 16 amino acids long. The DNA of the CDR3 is TGTGCCTGGCGATCACGGAGGACAGGGTCCACCGGGGAGCTGTTTTTT. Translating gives CAWRSRRTGSTGELFF.

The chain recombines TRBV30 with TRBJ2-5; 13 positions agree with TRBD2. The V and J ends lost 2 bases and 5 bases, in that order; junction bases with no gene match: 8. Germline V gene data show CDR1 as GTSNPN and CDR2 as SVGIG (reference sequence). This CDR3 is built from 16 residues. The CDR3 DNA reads TGTGCCTGGAGTCTACTAGCGGGGGGGCCAGGGGAGACCCAGTACTTC. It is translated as CAWSLLAGGPGETQYF.

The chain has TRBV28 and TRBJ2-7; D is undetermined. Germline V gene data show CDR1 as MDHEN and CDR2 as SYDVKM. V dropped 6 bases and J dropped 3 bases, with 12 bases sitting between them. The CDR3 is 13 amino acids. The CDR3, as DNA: TGTGCCAGCAGGGTATCGGCATACTACGAGCAGTACTTC. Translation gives CASRVSAYYEQYF.

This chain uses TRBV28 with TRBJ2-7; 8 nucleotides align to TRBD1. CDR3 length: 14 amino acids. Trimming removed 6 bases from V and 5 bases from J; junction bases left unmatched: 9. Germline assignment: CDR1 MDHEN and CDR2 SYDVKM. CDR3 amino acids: CASSLTGVSDEQYF. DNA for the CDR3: TGTGCCAGCAGCTTGACAGGGGTTTCCGACGAGCAGTACTTC. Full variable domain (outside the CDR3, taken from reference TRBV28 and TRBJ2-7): DVKVTQSSRYLVKRTGEKVFLECVQDMDHENMFWYRQDPGLGLRLIYFSYDVKMKEKGDIPEGYSVSREKKERFSLILESASTNQTSMYLCASSLTGVSDEQYFGPGTRLTVT.

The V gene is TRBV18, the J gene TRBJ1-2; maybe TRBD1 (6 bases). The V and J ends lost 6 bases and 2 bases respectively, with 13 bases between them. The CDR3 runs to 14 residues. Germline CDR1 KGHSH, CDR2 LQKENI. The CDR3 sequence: CASSLRQENYGYTF. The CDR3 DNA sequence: TGTGCCAGCTCTCTCCGACAGGAAAACTATGGCTACACCTTC.

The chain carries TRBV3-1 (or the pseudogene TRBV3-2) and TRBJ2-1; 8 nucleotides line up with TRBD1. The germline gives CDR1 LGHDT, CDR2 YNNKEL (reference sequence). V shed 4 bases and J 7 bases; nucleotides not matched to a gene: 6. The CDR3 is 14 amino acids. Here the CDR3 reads CASSPRQGQNEQFF. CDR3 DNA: TGTGCCAGCAGCCCGAGACAGGGGCAGAATGAGCAGTTCTTC.

Here the CDR3 reads CASSLGPPTKTQYF. For the CDR3, the DNA is TGTGCCAGCAGCTTGGGCCCCCCCACGAAGACCCAGTACTTC. The rearrangement uses TRBV5-4 and TRBJ2-5; D is uncertain. The length of the CDR3 is 14 residues. Trimming removed 0 bases from V and 6 bases from J, with 12 bases in between. CDR1 SGHNT and CDR2 YYREEE come from the germline V gene (reference sequence).

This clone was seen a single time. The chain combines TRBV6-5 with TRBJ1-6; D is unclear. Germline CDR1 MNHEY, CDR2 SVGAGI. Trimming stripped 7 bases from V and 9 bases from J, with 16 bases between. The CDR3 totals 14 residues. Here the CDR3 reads CASTLTGGISPLHF. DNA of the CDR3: TGTGCCAGCACTCTAACCGGAGGTATTTCACCCCTCCACTTT.

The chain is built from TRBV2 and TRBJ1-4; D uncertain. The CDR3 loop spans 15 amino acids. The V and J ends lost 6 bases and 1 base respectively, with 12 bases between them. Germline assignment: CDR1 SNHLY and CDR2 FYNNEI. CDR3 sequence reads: CASSNPWGTNEKLFF. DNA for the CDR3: TGTGCCAGCAGCAATCCTTGGGGAACTAATGAAAAACTGTTTTTT. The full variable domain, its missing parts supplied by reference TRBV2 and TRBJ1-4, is EPEVTQTPSHQVTQMGQEVILRCVPISNHLYFYWYRQILGQKVEFLVSFYNNEISEKSEIFDDQFSVERPDGSNFTLKIRSTKLEDSAMYFCASSNPWGTNEKLFFGSGTQLSVL.

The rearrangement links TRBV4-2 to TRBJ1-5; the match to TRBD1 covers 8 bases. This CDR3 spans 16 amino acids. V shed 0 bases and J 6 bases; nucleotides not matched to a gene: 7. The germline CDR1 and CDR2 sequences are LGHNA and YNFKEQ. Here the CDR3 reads CASSQDRGQAGQPQHF. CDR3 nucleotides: TGTGCCAGCAGCCAAGATAGGGGACAGGCGGGTCAGCCCCAGCATTTT.

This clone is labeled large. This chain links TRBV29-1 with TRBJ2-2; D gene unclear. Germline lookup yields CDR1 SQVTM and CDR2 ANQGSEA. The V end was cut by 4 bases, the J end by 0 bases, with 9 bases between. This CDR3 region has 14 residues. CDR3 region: CSVVWQANTGELFF. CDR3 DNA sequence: TGCAGCGTTGTCTGGCAGGCGAACACCGGGGAGCTGTTTTTT.

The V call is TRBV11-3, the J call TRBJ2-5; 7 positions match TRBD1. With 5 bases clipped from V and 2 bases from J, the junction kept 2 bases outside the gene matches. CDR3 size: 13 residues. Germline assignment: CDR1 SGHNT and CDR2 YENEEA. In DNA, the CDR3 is TGTGCCAGCAGCCGACAGGGTCAAGAGACCCAGTACTTC. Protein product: CASSRQGQETQYF. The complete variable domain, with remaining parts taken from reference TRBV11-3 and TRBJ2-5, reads EAGVVQSPRYKIIEKKQPVAFWCNPISGHNTLYWYLQNLGQGPELLIRYENEEAVDDSQLPKDRFSAERLKGVDSTLKIQPAELGDSAVYLCASSRQGQETQYFGPGTRLLVL.

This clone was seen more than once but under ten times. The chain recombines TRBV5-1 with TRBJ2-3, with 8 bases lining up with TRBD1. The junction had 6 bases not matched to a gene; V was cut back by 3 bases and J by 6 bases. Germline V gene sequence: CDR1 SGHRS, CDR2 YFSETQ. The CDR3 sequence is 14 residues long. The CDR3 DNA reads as TGCGCCAGCAGCTCCACAGGGGGGTCCGATACGCAGTATTTT. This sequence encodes CASSSTGGSDTQYF.

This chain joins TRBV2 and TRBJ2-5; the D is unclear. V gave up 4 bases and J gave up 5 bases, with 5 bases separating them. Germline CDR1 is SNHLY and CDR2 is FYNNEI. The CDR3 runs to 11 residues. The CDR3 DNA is TGTGCCAGCAGTGTTGGCGAGACCCAGTACTTC. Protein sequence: CASSVGETQYF.

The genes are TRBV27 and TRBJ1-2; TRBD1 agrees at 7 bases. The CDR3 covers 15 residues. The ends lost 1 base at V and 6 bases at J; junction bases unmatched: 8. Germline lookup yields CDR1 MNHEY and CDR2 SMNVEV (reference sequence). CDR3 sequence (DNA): TGTGCCAGCAGTTTATGGGCACGAGGGGGCCATGGCTACACCTTC. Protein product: CASSLWARGGHGYTF.

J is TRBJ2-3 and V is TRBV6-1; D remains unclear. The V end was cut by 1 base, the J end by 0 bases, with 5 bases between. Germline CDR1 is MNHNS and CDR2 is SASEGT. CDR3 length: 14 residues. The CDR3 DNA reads TGTGCCAGCAGTGAAGTTCTCAGCACAGATACGCAGTATTTT. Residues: CASSEVLSTDTQYF.

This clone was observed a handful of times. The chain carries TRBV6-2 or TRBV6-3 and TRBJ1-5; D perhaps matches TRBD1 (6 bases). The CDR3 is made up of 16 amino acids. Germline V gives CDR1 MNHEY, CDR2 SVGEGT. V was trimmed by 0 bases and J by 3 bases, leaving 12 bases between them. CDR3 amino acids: CASSYSRGAINQPQHF. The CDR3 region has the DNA TGTGCCAGCAGTTACTCGCGGGGGGCGATCAATCAGCCCCAGCATTTT.

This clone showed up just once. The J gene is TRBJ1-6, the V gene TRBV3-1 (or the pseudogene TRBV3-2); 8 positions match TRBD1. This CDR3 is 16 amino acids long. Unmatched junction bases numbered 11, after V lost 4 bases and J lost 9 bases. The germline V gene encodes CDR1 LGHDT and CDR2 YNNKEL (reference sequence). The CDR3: CASSLTFRGRGSPLHF. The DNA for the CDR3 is TGTGCCAGCAGCCTCACGTTCAGGGGGCGCGGTTCACCCCTCCACTTT.

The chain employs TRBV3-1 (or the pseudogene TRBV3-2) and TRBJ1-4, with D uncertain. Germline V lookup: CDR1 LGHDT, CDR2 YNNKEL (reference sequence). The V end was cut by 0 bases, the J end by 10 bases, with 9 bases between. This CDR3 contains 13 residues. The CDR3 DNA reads TGTGCCAGCAGCCAAGAGGGGAGGAGAAAACTGTTTTTT. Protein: CASSQEGRRKLFF.

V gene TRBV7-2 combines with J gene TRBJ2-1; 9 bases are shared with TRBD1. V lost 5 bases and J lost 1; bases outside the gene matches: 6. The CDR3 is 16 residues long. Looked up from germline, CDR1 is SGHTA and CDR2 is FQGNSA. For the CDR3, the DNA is TGTGCCAGCAGCCAGGTGGGGACAGGGTCCTACAATGAGCAGTTCTTC. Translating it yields CASSQVGTGSYNEQFF.

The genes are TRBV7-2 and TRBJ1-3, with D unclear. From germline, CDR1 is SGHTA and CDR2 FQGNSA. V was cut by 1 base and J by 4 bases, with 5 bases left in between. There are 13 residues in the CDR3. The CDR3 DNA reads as TGTGCCAGCAGCTTAGGGGTAGGAAACACCATATATTTT. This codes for CASSLGVGNTIYF.

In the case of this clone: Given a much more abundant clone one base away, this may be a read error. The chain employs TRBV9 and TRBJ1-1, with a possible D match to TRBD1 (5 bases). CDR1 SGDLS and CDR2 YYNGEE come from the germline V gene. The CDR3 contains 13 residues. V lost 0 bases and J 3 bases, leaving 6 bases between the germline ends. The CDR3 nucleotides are TGTGCCAGCAGCGTAGAGGGGCACACTGAAGCTTTCTTT. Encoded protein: CASSVEGHTEAFF.

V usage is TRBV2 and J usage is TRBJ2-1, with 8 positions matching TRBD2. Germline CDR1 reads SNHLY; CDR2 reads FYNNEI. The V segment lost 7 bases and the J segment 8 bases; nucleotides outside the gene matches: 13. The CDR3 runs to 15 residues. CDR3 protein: CASNPWGSGEDEQFF. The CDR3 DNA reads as TGTGCCAGCAACCCCTGGGGTAGCGGGGAAGATGAGCAGTTCTTC.